A selection of T cell receptor beta chains follows, all from one sample in a study of naive and memory T cell subsets. In TCRdb, the UMI-ligation and nested PCR reads were re-called with MiXCR into one record per CDR3 protein. This sample has 120,000 to 150,000 distinct CDR3 sequences, with around 15% found just once. The sequenced sample was naive CD4+ T cells from blood. Receptors originate from a human donor in good health. Each CDR3 is given without its conserved first and last residue. A D gene is named only where the DNA matches it firmly. Clone size, where shown, is once, few, many, or a class for clones that have expanded.

clone_size	v_call	d_call	j_call	cdr3_aa
few	TRBV14	NA	TRBJ2-5	ASSASTGWETQY
NA	TRBV23-1	NA	TRBJ2-7	ASLQGRSYEQY
few	TRBV29-1	TRBD2	TRBJ2-2	SVEVSPTSPTGELF
NA	TRBV19	TRBD1	TRBJ2-7	ASSIQTGASYEQY
NA	TRBV5-1	NA	TRBJ2-5	ASSLGAGGRSAGVPETQY
few	TRBV5-4	NA	TRBJ2-2	ASRFPGPLNTGELF
few	TRBV28	NA	TRBJ2-7	ASRFGSEYEQY
few	TRBV4-1	TRBD2	TRBJ2-3	ASSQDLSGSTTSTDTQY
few	TRBV7-9	NA	TRBJ1-1	ASSLETEAF
NA	TRBV20-1	NA	TRBJ2-2	SAVGRPTGELF
few	TRBV11-2	TRBD1	TRBJ2-7	ASSSIRGLGEQY
many	TRBV18	NA	TRBJ2-2	ASSPLAGRTGELF
few	TRBV6-2/TRBV6-3	NA	TRBJ2-7	ASSESPRAYEQY
NA	TRBV7-9	TRBD1	TRBJ2-3	ASSLGTGASTDTQY
few	TRBV7-6	TRBD1	TRBJ2-3	ASRQQGVTDTQY
few	TRBV27	NA	TRBJ1-4	ASSLIGGGLF
NA	TRBV25-1	TRBD1	TRBJ2-7	ATMGQGYEQY
NA	TRBV18	TRBD2	TRBJ2-5	ASSPVGLAGGLQETQY
NA	TRBV9	NA	TRBJ2-1	ADRRTYNEQF
NA	TRBV25-1	NA	TRBJ2-2	ASSGITTTGELF
NA	TRBV19	NA	TRBJ1-5	ASSHNLRGGGQPQH
NA	TRBV12-3/TRBV12-4	TRBD1	TRBJ2-2	ASRSGQGAGTGELF
few	TRBV5-1	NA	TRBJ1-4	ASSRKFDGGEKLF
few	TRBV12-3/TRBV12-4	NA	TRBJ1-5	ASSLRGRSNQPQH
many	TRBV5-1	TRBD1	TRBJ2-5	ASSLGQGETQY
few	TRBV2	NA	TRBJ2-5	ASLAGTETQY
NA	TRBV7-9	TRBD2	TRBJ2-1	ASSRTSGGNEQF